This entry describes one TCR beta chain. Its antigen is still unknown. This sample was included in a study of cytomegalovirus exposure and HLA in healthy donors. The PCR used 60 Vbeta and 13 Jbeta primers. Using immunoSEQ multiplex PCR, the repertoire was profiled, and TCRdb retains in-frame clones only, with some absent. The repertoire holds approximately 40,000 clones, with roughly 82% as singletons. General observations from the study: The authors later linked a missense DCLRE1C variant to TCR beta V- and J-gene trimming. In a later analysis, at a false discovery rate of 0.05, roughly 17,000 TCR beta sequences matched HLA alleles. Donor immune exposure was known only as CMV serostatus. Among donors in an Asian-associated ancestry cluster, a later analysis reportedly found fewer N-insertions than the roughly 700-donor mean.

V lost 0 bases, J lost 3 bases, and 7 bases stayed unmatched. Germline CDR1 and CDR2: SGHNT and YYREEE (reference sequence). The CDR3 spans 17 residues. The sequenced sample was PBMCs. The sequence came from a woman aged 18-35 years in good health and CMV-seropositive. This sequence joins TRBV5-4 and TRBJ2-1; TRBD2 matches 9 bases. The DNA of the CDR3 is TGTGCCAGCAGCTTGGCCATAACTAGCGGGCACTACAATGAGCAGTTCTTC. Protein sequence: CASSLAITSGHYNEQFF.